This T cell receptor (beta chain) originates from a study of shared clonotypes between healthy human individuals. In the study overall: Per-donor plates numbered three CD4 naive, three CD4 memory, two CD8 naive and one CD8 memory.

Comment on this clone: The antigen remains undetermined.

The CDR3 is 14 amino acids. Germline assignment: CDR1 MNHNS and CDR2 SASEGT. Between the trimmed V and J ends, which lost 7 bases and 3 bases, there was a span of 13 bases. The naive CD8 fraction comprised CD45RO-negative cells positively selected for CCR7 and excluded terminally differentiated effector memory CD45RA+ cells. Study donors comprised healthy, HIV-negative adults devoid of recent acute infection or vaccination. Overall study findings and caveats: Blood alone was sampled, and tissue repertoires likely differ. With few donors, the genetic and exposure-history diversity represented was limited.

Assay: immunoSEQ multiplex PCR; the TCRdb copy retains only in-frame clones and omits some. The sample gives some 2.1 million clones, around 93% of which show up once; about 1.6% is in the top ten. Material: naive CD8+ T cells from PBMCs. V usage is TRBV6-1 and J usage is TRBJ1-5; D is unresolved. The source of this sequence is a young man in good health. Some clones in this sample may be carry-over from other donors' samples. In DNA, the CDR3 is TGTGCCAGCAACATGGTTCTTCTCAATCAGCCCCAGCATTTT. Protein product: CASNMVLLNQPQHF.